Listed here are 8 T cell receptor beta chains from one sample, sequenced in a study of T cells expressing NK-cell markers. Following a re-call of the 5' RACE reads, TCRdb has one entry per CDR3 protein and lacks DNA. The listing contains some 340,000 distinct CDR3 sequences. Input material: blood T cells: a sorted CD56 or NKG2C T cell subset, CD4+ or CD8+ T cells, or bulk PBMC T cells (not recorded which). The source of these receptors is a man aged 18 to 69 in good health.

CDR3 amino acids: CASSHRQGRAFF. The chain is built from TRBV3-1 and TRBJ1-1; the D call from TCRdb, TRBD1, cannot be confirmed without DNA. The CDR3 covers 12 residues. The germline V gene has CDR1 LGHDT and CDR2 YNNKEL (reference sequence).

The CDR3 reads CASSERAGVGAEAFF. The chain recombines TRBV6-4 with TRBJ1-1; TCRdb lists TRBD1, though no DNA is available to test this call. This CDR3 is 15 amino acids long. The germline V gene encodes CDR1 MRHNA and CDR2 SNTAGT.

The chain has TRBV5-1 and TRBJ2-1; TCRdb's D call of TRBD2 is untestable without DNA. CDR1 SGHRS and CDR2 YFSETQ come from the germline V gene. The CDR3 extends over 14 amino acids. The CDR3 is CASTPGGSSSEQFF.

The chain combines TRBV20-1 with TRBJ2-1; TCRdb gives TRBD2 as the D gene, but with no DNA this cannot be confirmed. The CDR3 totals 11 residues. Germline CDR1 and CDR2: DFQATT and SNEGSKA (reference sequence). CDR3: CSGRAYNEQFF.

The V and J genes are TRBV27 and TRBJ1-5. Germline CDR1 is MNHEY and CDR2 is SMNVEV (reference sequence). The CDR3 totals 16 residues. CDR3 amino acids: CASSLSRRYSNQPQHF.

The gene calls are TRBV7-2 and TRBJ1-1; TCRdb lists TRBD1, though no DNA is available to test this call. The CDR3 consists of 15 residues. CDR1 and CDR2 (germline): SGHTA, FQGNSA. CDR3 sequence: CASSSLTGLVAEAFF. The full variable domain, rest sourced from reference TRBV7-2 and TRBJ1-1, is GAGVSQSPSNKVTEKGKDVELRCDPISGHTALYWYRQSLGQGLEFLIYFQGNSAPDKSGLPSDRFSAERTGGSVSTLTIQRTQQEDSAVYLCASSSLTGLVAEAFFGQGTRLTVV.

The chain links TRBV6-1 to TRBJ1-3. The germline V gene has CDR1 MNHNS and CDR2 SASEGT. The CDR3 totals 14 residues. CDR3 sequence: CASSEALGRNTIYF.

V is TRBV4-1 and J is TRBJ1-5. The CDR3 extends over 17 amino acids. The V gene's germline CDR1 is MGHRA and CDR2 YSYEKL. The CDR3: CASSQRHRRGPNQPQHF.